This is a list of T cell receptor beta chains from one sample in a study of shared clonotypes between healthy human individuals. TCRdb's table, derived via immunoSEQ multiplex PCR, lists solely in-frame clones and lacks some. The table has some 580,000 clones, almost 97% seen once. The specimen was naive CD4+ T cells sorted from blood. The source is a young woman in good health. Each CDR3 is given with its conserved first and last residue. The D gene is left open where the match is weak. The listing skips clone size in some rows; elsewhere it reads once, few, many or a size class.

-	TRBV6-6	-	TRBJ1-4	CASRSTENEKLFF	TGTGCCAGCAGGTCCACAGAAAATGAAAAACTGTTTTTT
-	TRBV5-1	-	TRBJ1-4	CASSSNEKLFF	TGCGCCAGCAGCTCCAATGAAAAACTGTTTTTT
-	TRBV19	TRBD1	TRBJ1-1	CASRDRTPEAFF	TGTGCCTCGCGGGACAGGACCCCTGAAGCTTTCTTT
-	TRBV7-9	-	TRBJ1-4	CASSSGDIATNEKLFF	TGTGCCAGCAGCTCCGGGGACATAGCAACTAATGAAAAACTGTTTTTT
-	TRBV7-9	-	TRBJ2-1	CASSISYLEDSYNEQFF	TGTGCCAGCAGCATATCCTACCTGGAGGACTCCTACAATGAGCAGTTCTTC
-	TRBV6-5	TRBD2	TRBJ2-7	CASSYSAGGTYEQYF	TGTGCCAGCAGTTATTCTGCGGGAGGAACCTACGAGCAGTACTTC
-	TRBV9	TRBD2	TRBJ2-7	CASSEVAGGPQEQYF	TGTGCCAGCAGCGAAGTAGCGGGAGGGCCGCAGGAGCAGTACTTC
few	TRBV28	-	TRBJ1-2	CASSLSGSGGRGYTF	TGTGCCAGCAGCCTTTCCGGTAGCGGTGGTCGGGGCTACACCTTC
-	TRBV7-2	-	TRBJ2-1	CASSQPRQSYNEQFF	TGTGCCAGCAGCCAACCTCGGCAGTCCTACAATGAGCAGTTCTTC
-	TRBV6-5	-	TRBJ2-5	CASSYVLPRLGETQYF	TGTGCCAGCAGTTACGTATTGCCCAGGTTGGGCGAGACCCAGTACTTC
-	TRBV5-8	-	TRBJ1-4	CASSTPNIGEKLFF	TGTGCCAGCAGCACGCCCAATATAGGTGAAAAACTGTTTTTT
-	TRBV11-3	-	TRBJ2-1	CASSLGQGSNEQFF	TGTGCCAGCAGCTTAGGGCAGGGGTCCAATGAGCAGTTCTTC
-	TRBV5-1	-	TRBJ2-7	CASSFGTPRTTYEQYF	TGCGCCAGCAGCTTCGGGACCCCGCGGACAACCTACGAGCAGTACTTC
-	TRBV7-2	-	TRBJ1-6	CASSLAPGTGNSPLHF	TGTGCCAGCAGCTTAGCACCTGGGACCGGGAATTCACCCCTCCACTTT
-	TRBV2	-	TRBJ2-7	CASQARTYEQYF	TGTGCCAGCCAAGCCAGGACCTACGAGCAGTACTTC
-	TRBV18	-	TRBJ1-1	CASSPVRVRLMNTEAFF	TGTGCCAGCTCACCGGTTCGCGTCAGGTTAATGAACACTGAAGCTTTCTTT
-	TRBV19	-	TRBJ2-7	CASRPNRVSTRRTEDEQYF	TGTGCCAGTAGACCAAACAGGGTTTCAACTAGGAGAACGGAGGACGAGCAGTACTTC
-	TRBV25-1	TRBD1	TRBJ2-5	CASSEPWDRGETQYF	TGTGCCAGCAGTGAACCCTGGGACAGGGGTGAGACCCAGTACTTC
-	TRBV29-1	TRBD1	TRBJ1-1	CSVEKDRGGNEAFF	TGCAGCGTTGAAAAGGACAGGGGAGGTAATGAAGCTTTCTTT
-	TRBV6-6	TRBD2	TRBJ2-1	CASSYPMTSGTSEQFF	TGTGCCAGCAGTTACCCGATGACTAGCGGGACTAGTGAGCAGTTCTTC
-	TRBV5-4	-	TRBJ2-3	CASSPDGSTDTQYF	TGTGCCAGCAGCCCGGACGGGAGCACAGATACGCAGTATTTT
-	TRBV27	-	TRBJ2-1	CASTKPGPEGEQFF	TGTGCCAGCACTAAACCGGGCCCCGAGGGCGAGCAGTTCTTC
-	TRBV27	-	TRBJ1-3	CASSTLGTGNTIYF	TGTGCCAGCAGCACCCTCGGGACAGGAAACACCATATATTTT
few	TRBV5-4	-	TRBJ2-3	CASSHRASDTQYF	TGTGCCAGCAGCCACCGGGCATCAGATACGCAGTATTTT
-	TRBV18	-	TRBJ2-7	CASSPKSREQYF	TGTGCCAGCTCACCAAAGTCGAGGGAGCAGTACTTC
once	TRBV7-3	-	TRBJ2-1	CASSSGGVRGNEQFF	TGTGCCAGCAGCTCCGGGGGCGTAAGAGGCAATGAGCAGTTCTTC
-	TRBV28	-	TRBJ2-1	CASSLEGVQFF	TGTGCCAGCAGTTTAGAGGGGGTGCAGTTCTTC
-	TRBV20-1	TRBD1	TRBJ2-7	CSAATGCEQYF	TGCAGTGCCGCGACAGGGTGCGAGCAGTACTTC
-	TRBV20-1	-	TRBJ2-7	CSVGLEQYF	TGCAGTGTCGGTCTCGAGCAGTACTTC
few	TRBV7-3	TRBD2	TRBJ2-2	CASGAGETGELFF	TGTGCCAGCGGCGCGGGAGAGACCGGGGAGCTGTTTTTT
-	TRBV27	-	TRBJ2-7	CASKTGLLASEQYF	TGTGCCAGCAAAACAGGGTTACTGGCCTCCGAGCAGTACTTC
-	TRBV6-6	-	TRBJ1-3	CASSSSPRTAGNTIYF	TGTGCCAGCAGTTCCTCCCCCCGGACAGCTGGAAACACCATATATTTT
-	TRBV25-1	-	TRBJ1-2	CASSDVSGYTF	TGTGCCAGCAGTGACGTCTCTGGCTACACCTTC
-	TRBV11-1	-	TRBJ2-1	CASTFFLGDEQFF	TGTGCCAGCACTTTTTTCTTGGGGGATGAGCAGTTCTTC
-	TRBV10-2	-	TRBJ2-3	CASRRQLDTQYF	TGCGCCAGCCGCCGACAGCTAGATACGCAGTATTTT
-	TRBV5-1	TRBD2	TRBJ2-7	CASKKSGTSGISYEQYF	TGCGCCAGCAAAAAATCCGGGACTAGCGGAATCTCCTACGAGCAGTACTTC
-	TRBV27	TRBD2	TRBJ2-1	CASSIQGLAGGIGYNEQFF	TGTGCCAGCAGCATTCAGGGACTAGCGGGAGGCATCGGGTACAATGAGCAGTTCTTC
-	TRBV9	TRBD2	TRBJ2-7	CASSEGLAGTYEQYF	TGTGCCAGCAGCGAGGGACTAGCGGGGACCTACGAGCAGTACTTC
-	TRBV30	TRBD1	TRBJ1-3	CALTPGQGLLNTIYF	TGTGCCTTAACTCCGGGACAGGGGCTTCTGAACACCATATATTTT
-	TRBV19	-	TRBJ1-5	CASSIGGASNQPQHF	TGTGCCAGTAGTATTGGAGGGGCCAGCAATCAGCCCCAGCATTTT
-	TRBV5-1	-	TRBJ2-5	CASGQRGGQETQYF	TGCGCCAGCGGCCAACGTGGTGGGCAGGAGACCCAGTACTTC
-	TRBV6-1	-	TRBJ2-7	CASSSPGRGYEQYF	TGTGCCAGCAGTAGCCCCGGCAGGGGCTACGAGCAGTACTTC
-	TRBV6-4	-	TRBJ1-5	CASSVMEDQPQHF	TGTGCCAGCAGTGTAATGGAGGATCAGCCCCAGCATTTT
-	TRBV28	TRBD2	TRBJ2-1	CASSFSGTKEKQFF	TGTGCCAGCAGTTTTAGTGGGACTAAGGAGAAGCAGTTCTTC
-	TRBV5-1	-	TRBJ2-1	CASSPRTYNEQFF	TGCGCCAGCAGCCCTAGGACTTACAATGAGCAGTTCTTC
-	TRBV28	TRBD1	TRBJ2-7	CASSPYQQGTYEQYF	TGTGCCAGCAGTCCCTATCAACAGGGGACCTACGAGCAGTACTTC
-	TRBV2	-	TRBJ1-5	CASSEESAGDQPQHF	TGTGCCAGCAGTGAAGAGTCAGCCGGGGATCAGCCCCAGCATTTT
-	TRBV10-3	TRBD1	TRBJ2-1	CAISESTGEFNEQFF	TGTGCCATCAGTGAGTCGACAGGGGAGTTTAATGAGCAGTTCTTC
-	TRBV7-3	TRBD2	TRBJ2-3	CASSSLAGGDTQYF	TGTGCCAGCAGCTCCTTAGCGGGGGGCGATACGCAGTATTTT
-	TRBV10-2	TRBD1	TRBJ2-7	CASSISGTGLGNEQYF	TGCGCCAGCAGTATAAGTGGGACAGGGCTCGGTAACGAGCAGTACTTC
-	TRBV20-1	-	TRBJ2-1	CSARQNNEQFF	TGCAGTGCCCGACAAAACAATGAGCAGTTCTTC
-	TRBV27	-	TRBJ1-1	CASSHGWKDTEAFF	TGTGCCAGCAGCCACGGGTGGAAGGACACTGAAGCTTTCTTT
-	TRBV27	-	TRBJ1-3	CASSRAHSGNTIYF	TGTGCCAGCAGTAGAGCTCACTCTGGAAACACCATATATTTT
-	TRBV11-2	TRBD1	TRBJ2-3	CASSFHRGPTDTQYF	TGTGCCAGCAGCTTCCACAGGGGGCCCACAGATACGCAGTATTTT
-	TRBV19	TRBD2	TRBJ2-1	CASSISSGRAGNEQFF	TGTGCCAGTAGTATTTCTAGCGGGAGGGCCGGCAATGAGCAGTTCTTC